The 11 T cell receptor beta chains listed next were all sequenced from one sample in a study of T cell repertoires in cytomegalovirus infection. Antigen specificity for these receptors is unknown. Each CDR3 protein gets one entry after TCRdb re-called the reads with MiXCR. Among about 770,000 distinct CDR3 sequences listed, 25% to 35% were seen once. Sequenced material: cultured CD8+ T cells from PBMCs, taken from culture after CMV antigen stimulation. The receptors stem from a human donor in good health (CMV status not recorded). Some clones in this sample may be carry-over from other donors' samples.

The V call is TRBV28, the J call TRBJ1-5; 7 bases align to TRBD1. V trimming: 8 bases; J trimming: 2 bases; junction bases outside the gene matches: 6. This CDR3 spans 14 amino acids. Germline CDR1 MDHEN, CDR2 SYDVKM. The CDR3, as DNA: TGTGCCAGCGCGGGACAGCTACGCAATCAGCCCCAGCATTTT. It is translated as CASAGQLRNQPQHF.

This clonotype was detected only a few times. This chain uses TRBV27 with TRBJ2-5, with 7 bases aligning to TRBD2. V dropped 5 bases and J dropped 4; count of bases not matched to a gene: 7. The CDR3 is 14 residues long. The germline V gene has CDR1 MNHEY and CDR2 SMNVEV (reference sequence). DNA of the CDR3: TGTGCCAGCAGTCCTCGAGGGAGGGTAGAGACCCAGTACTTC. This encodes CASSPRGRVETQYF.

Ten or more counts support this clonotype. This chain joins TRBV7-8 and TRBJ2-5; D is undetermined. V shed 5 bases and J shed 2 bases, with 9 bases lying between them. CDR1 is SGHVS, CDR2 FQNEAQ, per germline. This CDR3 comprises 13 residues. CDR3 protein: CASSVPGQETQYF. DNA for the CDR3: TGTGCCAGCAGCGTTCCCGGGCAAGAGACCCAGTACTTC.

This clonotype was seen only a few times. The chain is built from TRBV27 and TRBJ2-5; possible D gene TRBD2, 6 bases. V was trimmed by 5 bases and J by 1 base, leaving 14 bases between them. CDR1 is MNHEY and CDR2 is SMNVEV in the germline V gene (reference sequence). The CDR3 is made up of 15 amino acids. Written as DNA, the CDR3 is TGTGCCAGCAGTCGCTTCGGGGGACCCCAAGAGACCCAGTACTTC. Its translation is CASSRFGGPQETQYF.

Worth noting for this clonotype: A much more abundant neighbour one base away suggests this may be a read error. The rearrangement joins TRBV10-3 to TRBJ1-1, with 9 bases aligning to TRBD1. Germline V lookup: CDR1 ENHRY, CDR2 SYGVKD. This CDR3 has 14 amino acids. V lost 0 bases to trimming and J lost 10 bases; unmatched junction nucleotides: 6. The DNA for the CDR3 is TGTGCCATCAGTGAGTCGGAGGACAGGGGAATAGCTTTCTTT. It encodes CAISESEDRGIAFF.

The count of this clonotype is one. The chain has TRBV28 and TRBJ2-1, with D possibly being TRBD1 (6 bases). The CDR3 length is 15 residues. Germline V gives CDR1 MDHEN, CDR2 SYDVKM. V gave up 6 bases and J gave up 8 bases, with 20 bases separating them. The CDR3 is CASRPRGGLVDEQFF. In DNA, the CDR3 is TGTGCCAGCAGGCCCAGGGGTGGGTTGGTCGATGAGCAGTTCTTC.

The genes are TRBV28 and TRBJ2-5; D gene ambiguous. The CDR3 totals 12 residues. Looked up from germline, CDR1 is MDHEN and CDR2 is SYDVKM. The V gene lost 3 bases and the J gene lost 4 bases, with 6 bases spanning the gap. CDR3 region: CASSFPLETQYF. CDR3 coding DNA: TGTGCCAGCAGTTTCCCCTTAGAGACCCAGTACTTC.

The chain couples TRBV12-5 to TRBJ2-5; D possibly corresponds to TRBD2 (5 bases). The CDR3 is 12 residues long. In germline, CDR1 is LGHNT, CDR2 FRNRAP. Between the trimmed V and J ends, which lost 6 bases and 5 bases, there was a span of 10 bases. The CDR3 sequence is CASGLTGETQYF. As DNA, the CDR3 is TGTGCTAGTGGCCTGACGGGGGAGACCCAGTACTTC.

The rearrangement uses TRBV6-1 and TRBJ1-1; a weak D match, TRBD1 (6 bases). This CDR3 has 14 residues. Looked up from germline, CDR1 is MNHNS and CDR2 is SASEGT. V dropped 8 bases and J dropped 1 base, with 14 bases sitting between them. The CDR3 DNA reads TGTGCCAGCTCTAGACAGGACCCGAACACTGAAGCTTTCTTT. Its protein product is CASSRQDPNTEAFF.

This clonotype was counted many times. V gene TRBV12-3 or TRBV12-4 combines with J gene TRBJ2-1; D uncertain. The CDR3 runs to 14 residues. Trimming stripped 1 base from V and 2 bases from J, with 6 bases between. The CDR3 DNA reads as TGTGCCAGCAGTTTAGTCAGAGCCTACAATGAGCAGTTCTTC. It is translated as CASSLVRAYNEQFF.

The J gene is TRBJ2-1, the V gene TRBV5-8; D possibly corresponds to TRBD2 (6 bases). The germline V and J ends were trimmed by 1 base and 1 base, with 12 bases remaining between them. The CDR3 is 16 amino acids. The germline gives CDR1 SGHTS, CDR2 YDEGEE. Here the CDR3 reads CASSLSRGWSYNEQFF. The CDR3 region has the DNA TGTGCCAGCAGCTTGTCACGGGGGTGGTCCTACAATGAGCAGTTCTTC.